This T cell receptor beta chain was captured by sequencing in a study of cytomegalovirus exposure and HLA in healthy donors. Study observations and caveats: The authors later found HLA-associated TCR beta chains more clonally expanded than equally common others. In an earlier analysis, about 90% or about 30%: the productive usage of most TCR beta V segments. Across HLA loci, a later analysis found differing TCR association rates, with DRB1 most and HLA-C fewest.

The germline CDR1 and CDR2 sequences are SGHTA and FQGTGA. The CDR3 contains 16 residues. With V trimmed by 6 bases and J by 1 base, 7 bases remained unmatched. Primers included in the PCR were 60 Vbeta and 13 Jbeta primers. Profiling relied on immunoSEQ multiplex PCR, and the TCRdb table lists in-frame clones only, not all of them. This sample has tens of thousands of clones, with 80% found just once. In the case of this clone: Antigen specificity is unknown.

The J gene is TRBJ2-1, the V gene TRBV7-3; 9 bases are a match to TRBD1. This TCR was sampled from a male donor in good health and CMV-seronegative. Sequencing was performed on PBMCs. CDR3 nucleotides: TGTGCCAGCAGTATCGCCGGGACAGGGTCCTACAATGAGCAGTTCTTC. The encoded protein is CASSIAGTGSYNEQFF.